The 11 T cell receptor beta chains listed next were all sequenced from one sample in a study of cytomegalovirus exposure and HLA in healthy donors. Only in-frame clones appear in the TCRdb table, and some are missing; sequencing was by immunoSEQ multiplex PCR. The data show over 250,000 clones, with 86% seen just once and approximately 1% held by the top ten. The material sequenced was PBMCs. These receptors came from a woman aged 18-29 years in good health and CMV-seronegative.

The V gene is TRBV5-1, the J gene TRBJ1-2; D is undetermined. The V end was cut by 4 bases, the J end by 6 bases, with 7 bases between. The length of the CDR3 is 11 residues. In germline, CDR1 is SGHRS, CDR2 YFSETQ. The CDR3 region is CASSTQDGYTF. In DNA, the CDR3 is TGCGCCAGCAGCACCCAGGATGGCTACACCTTC.

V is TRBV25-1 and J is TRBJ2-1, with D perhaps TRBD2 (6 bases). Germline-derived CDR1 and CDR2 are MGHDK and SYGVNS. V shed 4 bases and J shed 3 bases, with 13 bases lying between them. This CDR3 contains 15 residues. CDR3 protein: CASSGGTPFYNEQFF. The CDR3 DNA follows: TGTGCCAGCAGTGGGGGGACTCCCTTCTACAATGAGCAGTTCTTC.

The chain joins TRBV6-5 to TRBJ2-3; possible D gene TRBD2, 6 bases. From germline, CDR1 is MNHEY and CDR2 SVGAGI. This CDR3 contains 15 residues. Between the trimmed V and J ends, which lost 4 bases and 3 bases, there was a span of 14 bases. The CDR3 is CASSSEEGWTDTQYF. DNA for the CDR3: TGTGCCAGCAGTTCCGAGGAGGGTTGGACAGATACGCAGTATTTT.

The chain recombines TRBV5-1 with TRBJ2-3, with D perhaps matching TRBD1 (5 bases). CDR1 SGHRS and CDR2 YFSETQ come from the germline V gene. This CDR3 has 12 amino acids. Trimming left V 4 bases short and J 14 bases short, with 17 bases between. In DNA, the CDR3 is TGCGCCAGCAGCCTTGAGGCAGGGAATCGGTATTTT. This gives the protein CASSLEAGNRYF. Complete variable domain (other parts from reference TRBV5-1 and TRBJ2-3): KAGVTQTPRYLIKTRGQQVTLSCSPISGHRSVSWYQQTPGQGLQFLFEYFSETQRNKGNFPGRFSGRQFSNSRSEMNVSTLELGDSALYLCASSLEAGNRYFGPGTRLTVL.

CDR3 region: CASRASRADEQYF. The CDR3 DNA reads TGTGCCAGTAGGGCCAGCAGGGCGGACGAGCAGTACTTC. The rearrangement uses TRBV19 and TRBJ2-7; perhaps TRBD1 as D (5 bases). Trimming took off 6 bases at V and 5 bases at J, with 14 bases between the two ends. Germline CDR1 reads LNHDA; CDR2 reads SQIVND (reference sequence). This CDR3 is built from 13 residues.

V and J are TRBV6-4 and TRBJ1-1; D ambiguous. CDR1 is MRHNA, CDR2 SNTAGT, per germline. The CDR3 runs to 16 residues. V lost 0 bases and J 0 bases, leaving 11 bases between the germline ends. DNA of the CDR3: TGTGCCAGCAGTGACTCGACCTCTGGAGTGAACACTGAAGCTTTCTTT. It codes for CASSDSTSGVNTEAFF.

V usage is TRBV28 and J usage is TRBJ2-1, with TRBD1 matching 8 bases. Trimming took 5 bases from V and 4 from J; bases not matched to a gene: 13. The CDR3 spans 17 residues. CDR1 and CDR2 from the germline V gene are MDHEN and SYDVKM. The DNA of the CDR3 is TGTGCCAGCAGTCCCTTCCCGACAGGGGTACCGTACAATGAGCAGTTCTTC. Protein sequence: CASSPFPTGVPYNEQFF.

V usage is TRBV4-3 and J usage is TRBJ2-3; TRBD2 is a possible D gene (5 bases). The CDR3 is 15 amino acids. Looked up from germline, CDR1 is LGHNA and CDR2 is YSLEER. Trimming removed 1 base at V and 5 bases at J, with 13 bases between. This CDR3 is CASSQGTDGKDTQYF. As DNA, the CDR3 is TGCGCCAGCAGCCAAGGGACTGACGGTAAAGATACGCAGTATTTT.

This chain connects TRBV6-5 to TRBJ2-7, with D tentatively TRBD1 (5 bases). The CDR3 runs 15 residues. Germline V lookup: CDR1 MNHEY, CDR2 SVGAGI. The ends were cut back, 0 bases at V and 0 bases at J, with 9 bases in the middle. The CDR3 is CASSYSLDSSYEQYF. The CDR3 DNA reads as TGTGCCAGCAGTTACTCTCTCGACAGCTCCTACGAGCAGTACTTC.

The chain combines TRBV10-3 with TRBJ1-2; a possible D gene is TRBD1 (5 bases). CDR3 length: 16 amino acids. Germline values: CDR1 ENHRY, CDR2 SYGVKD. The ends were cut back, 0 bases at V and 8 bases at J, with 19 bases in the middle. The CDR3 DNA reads TGTGCCATCAGTGAGTCGGGAGGGACTATGGGAAAAGGCTACACCTTC. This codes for CAISESGGTMGKGYTF.

The CDR3, as DNA: TGTGCCAGCTCGGGACAGTTCGGCGAGCAGTACTTC. It encodes CASSGQFGEQYF. The rearrangement uses TRBV19 and TRBJ2-7; 7 nucleotides agree with TRBD1. Germline V CDR1 and CDR2: LNHDA, SQIVND (reference sequence). The CDR3 extends over 12 amino acids. The V segment lost 9 bases and the J segment 6 bases; nucleotides outside the gene matches: 8.